Each of the 28 T cell receptor beta chains below was sequenced from the same sample in a study of radiotherapy plus CTLA-4 blockade in lung cancer. Measured with immunoSEQ multiplex PCR; TCRdb has only the in-frame clones, and not every one. The sample has about 60,000 clones; about 72% are singletons. The sample was peripheral blood, taken from a patient treated with radiotherapy plus ipilimumab. The receptors were sampled from a human donor with non-small cell lung cancer whose response to radiotherapy plus ipilimumab could not be evaluated.

This clone was seen more than once but under ten times. CDR3 sequence: CARSATGGSQETQYF. The CDR3 DNA sequence: TGCGCCAGGTCCGCCACAGGGGGATCGCAAGAGACCCAGTACTTC. V gene TRBV10-1 combines with J gene TRBJ2-5; 8 nucleotides align to TRBD1. CDR1 is WNHNN and CDR2 is SYGVQD in the germline V gene (reference sequence). This CDR3 has 15 residues. V trimming: 9 bases; J trimming: 2 bases; junction bases outside the gene matches: 11.

This clone was seen once. This chain uses TRBV5-1 with TRBJ1-1; 10 bases are a match to TRBD1. The CDR3 loop spans 15 amino acids. The germline CDR1 and CDR2 sequences are SGHRS and YFSETQ. V was clipped by 4 bases and J by 5 bases; unmatched bases: 8. The CDR3 spells CASSRMPGQGTEAFF. DNA of the CDR3: TGCGCCAGCAGCCGCATGCCGGGACAGGGGACTGAAGCTTTCTTT.

The chain is built from TRBV6-4 and TRBJ2-3; 14 bases are a match to TRBD2. The CDR3 spans 17 residues. Germline assignment: CDR1 MRHNA and CDR2 SNTAGT. Germline trimming cut 2 bases from V and 4 bases from J; bases unmatched to any gene: 5. The DNA for the CDR3 is TGTGCCAGCAGTGACGGGACTAGCGGGAGTGCCTCAGATACGCAGTATTTT. This gives the protein CASSDGTSGSASDTQYF.

Only a few counts were recorded for this clone. V is TRBV7-2 and J is TRBJ2-3; TRBD1 might be the D (5 bases). Germline CDR1 reads SGHTA; CDR2 reads FQGNSA. This CDR3 spans 13 amino acids. V lost 1 base to trimming and J lost 11 bases, with 13 bases between them. This CDR3 reads CASSLGGLLKQYF. The DNA for the CDR3 is TGTGCCAGCAGCTTAGGGGGCTTACTAAAGCAGTATTTT.

The gene calls are TRBV2 and TRBJ2-1; tentatively, D is TRBD1 (5 bases). Trimming removed 1 base at V and 4 bases at J, with 5 bases between. Germline values: CDR1 SNHLY, CDR2 FYNNEI. CDR3 size: 13 residues. The CDR3 DNA follows: TGTGCCAGCAGTGAAGAGGGGTACAATGAGCAGTTCTTC. It yields the protein CASSEEGYNEQFF.

This clone has only a few counts. The J gene is TRBJ2-3, the V gene TRBV15; 8 bases map to TRBD2. The CDR3 sequence is 14 residues long. Trimming at V came to 0 bases and at J to 4 bases, leaving 0 bases not matched to a gene. Germline CDR1 LNHNV, CDR2 YYDKDF (reference sequence). The CDR3 sequence: CATSRDGGADTQYF. The CDR3 DNA reads as TGTGCCACCAGCAGAGACGGGGGGGCAGATACGCAGTATTTT.

This rearrangement joins TRBV7-3 to TRBJ1-2; D is unresolved. The CDR3 sequence is 12 residues long. Germline V CDR1 and CDR2: SGHTA, FQGTGA. V was cut by 8 bases and J by 4 bases, with 11 bases left in between. This CDR3 reads CASGGVGYGYTF. In DNA, the CDR3 is TGTGCCAGCGGCGGGGTAGGCTATGGCTACACCTTC.

To note about this clone: The conserved closing phenylalanine or tryptophan is absent in this CDR3, likely reflecting a read error. The limits of the CDR3 on the DNA are not certain, so only TCRdb's listed CDR3 is given. The V and J genes are TRBV6-4 and TRBJ1-1; the DNA was not compared with TRBD1, the D call given in the table. Termini included, the CDR3 measures 10 amino acids. Germline assignment: CDR1 MRHNA and CDR2 SNTAGT. CDR3 in amino acids: CASSEARSGI.

J is TRBJ1-3 and V is TRBV6-5; possible D gene TRBD1, 5 bases. CDR1 and CDR2 (germline): MNHEY, SVGAGI. The CDR3 spans 14 residues. The V end lost 6 bases, the J end lost 0 bases, and 9 bases lay between the germline ends. Here the CDR3 DNA reads TGTGCCAGCAGAGACAGCTACTCTGGAAACACCATATATTTT. Protein sequence: CASRDSYSGNTIYF.

This chain connects TRBV5-1 to TRBJ2-7; TRBD1 agrees at 8 bases. V shed 2 bases, J shed 3 bases, and the junction held 4 bases outside the gene matches. Germline CDR1 and CDR2: SGHRS and YFSETQ. CDR3 length: 14 residues. For the CDR3, the DNA is TGCGCCAGCAGCTTCTCGACAGGGGTCTACGAGCAGTACTTC. Its protein product is CASSFSTGVYEQYF. The full variable domain, its missing parts supplied by reference TRBV5-1 and TRBJ2-7, is KAGVTQTPRYLIKTRGQQVTLSCSPISGHRSVSWYQQTPGQGLQFLFEYFSETQRNKGNFPGRFSGRQFSNSRSEMNVSTLELGDSALYLCASSFSTGVYEQYFGPGTRLTVT.

V gene TRBV7-6 combines with J gene TRBJ1-1; D is unresolved. Germline assignment: CDR1 SGHVS and CDR2 FNYEAQ. Trimming pared 5 bases from V and 7 bases from J, leaving 14 bases between. There are 13 residues in the CDR3. CDR3 in DNA: TGTGCCAGCAGCGTCGGGATCACGGGTGAAGCTTTCTTT. Its translation: CASSVGITGEAFF.

The V and J genes are TRBV7-8 and TRBJ2-3; D not resolved. The V gene's germline CDR1 is SGHVS and CDR2 FQNEAQ. The length of the CDR3 is 14 residues. Trimming cost V 7 bases and J 0 bases, with 11 bases left between them. This chain's CDR3 is CASNSPASTDTQYF. The CDR3 nucleotides are TGTGCCAGCAACTCACCTGCTAGCACAGATACGCAGTATTTT.

This clone was detected once. The chain is built from TRBV4-1 and TRBJ2-7, with 12 bases matching TRBD2. CDR1 and CDR2 from the germline V gene are MGHRA and YSYEKL. J gave up 3 bases and V 3 bases, and 3 bases lay outside the gene matches. CDR3 length: 15 residues. The CDR3 coding sequence is TGCGCCAGCAGCCAGAGACTAGCGGGGGACTACGAGCAGTACTTC. This sequence encodes CASSQRLAGDYEQYF.

The gene calls are TRBV5-1 and TRBJ2-1; D is undetermined. The CDR3 contains 16 residues. Trimming cost V 0 bases and J 4 bases, with 14 bases left between them. Per the germline V gene, CDR1 is SGHRS and CDR2 is YFSETQ. The CDR3, as DNA: TGCGCCAGCAGCTTGGAACCCCGACAAGATTACAATGAGCAGTTCTTC. This sequence encodes CASSLEPRQDYNEQFF.

In this sample, this clone turned up a few times. This chain uses TRBV6-1 with TRBJ2-7; 13 nucleotides agree with TRBD2. J lost 3 bases, V lost 4 bases, and 3 bases had no gene match. The CDR3 sequence is 15 residues long. Germline V gene sequence: CDR1 MNHNS, CDR2 SASEGT. CDR3 sequence: CASSGGTSGDYEQYF. DNA of the CDR3: TGTGCCAGCAGTGGCGGGACTAGCGGGGACTACGAGCAGTACTTC.

CDR3 bases: TGTGCCTGGAGTGCATCAGGGGACCTGCGAAACACCATATATTTT. It yields the protein CAWSASGDLRNTIYF. The V and J genes are TRBV30 and TRBJ1-3; TRBD1 is a possible D gene (6 bases). V was clipped by 1 base and J by 5 bases, with 15 bases between them. Germline-derived CDR1 and CDR2 are GTSNPN and SVGIG (reference sequence). This CDR3 is 15 amino acids long.

The chain has TRBV28 and TRBJ1-4; a possible D gene is TRBD1 (5 bases). This CDR3 spans 14 amino acids. Germline V gene lookup returns CDR1 MDHEN and CDR2 SYDVKM. Trimming left V 0 bases short and J 7 bases short, with 9 bases between. The CDR3 DNA is TGTGCCAGCAGTTTATGGGGGGGGAGTGAAAAACTGTTTTTT. It encodes CASSLWGGSEKLFF. Filled out from reference TRBV28 and TRBJ1-4, the complete variable domain reads DVKVTQSSRYLVKRTGEKVFLECVQDMDHENMFWYRQDPGLGLRLIYFSYDVKMKEKGDIPEGYSVSREKKERFSLILESASTNQTSMYLCASSLWGGSEKLFFGSGTQLSVL.

This clone was counted between two and nine times. The gene calls are TRBV6-1 and TRBJ1-1; D uncertain. CDR1 and CDR2 from the germline V gene are MNHNS and SASEGT. V lost 1 base and J lost 1, with 10 bases in between. The CDR3 contains 15 residues. The CDR3 sequence is CASSEGIGGNTEAFF. CDR3 DNA sequence: TGTGCCAGCAGTGAAGGGATAGGAGGGAACACTGAAGCTTTCTTT.

Turning to this clone: In this CDR3 the conserved last residue, phenylalanine or tryptophan, is missing, so a read error is likely. The DNA is omitted, as the CDR3 cannot be located on it reliably, and the CDR3 follows TCRdb's listing. V usage is TRBV7-9 and J usage is TRBJ1-1. The CDR3 spans 8 residues, counting both ends. Germline CDR1 SEHNR, CDR2 FQNEAQ (reference sequence). The CDR3 sequence: CASSSVEI.

The sample holds one count of this clone. The CDR3 DNA follows: TGTGCCAGCAGTTTCACCCCCCCGGGACTCCCTGCGGGAAACATTCAGTACTTC. This gives the protein CASSFTPPGLPAGNIQYF. The gene calls are TRBV28 and TRBJ2-4, with D possibly matching TRBD2 (6 bases). The CDR3 runs to 18 residues. In germline, CDR1 is MDHEN, CDR2 SYDVKM. Trimming cost V 3 bases and J 6 bases, with 24 bases left between them.

This clone was observed a handful of times. The chain has TRBV2 and TRBJ1-3, with 9 nucleotides matching TRBD1. V lost 5 bases to trimming and J lost 1 base; unmatched junction nucleotides: 3. The CDR3 contains 15 residues. Germline CDR1 SNHLY, CDR2 FYNNEI. The DNA of the CDR3 is TGTGCCAGCAGTCCGGACAGGGGTTCTGGAAACACCATATATTTT. It codes for CASSPDRGSGNTIYF.

This chain links TRBV7-2 with TRBJ1-2; a possible D gene is TRBD1 (5 bases). V lost 1 base to trimming and J lost 4 bases, with 10 bases between them. Germline V lookup: CDR1 SGHTA, CDR2 FQGNSA. The CDR3 is made up of 14 amino acids. CDR3 sequence reads: CASSLERGGYGYTF. The CDR3 DNA follows: TGTGCCAGCAGCTTAGAACGGGGGGGCTATGGCTACACCTTC.

There are a few counts of this clone. The rearrangement joins TRBV9 to TRBJ2-5, with D tentatively TRBD2 (5 bases). This CDR3 is 15 amino acids long. V dropped 0 bases and J dropped 4 bases, with 13 bases sitting between them. Germline V lookup: CDR1 SGDLS, CDR2 YYNGEE. CDR3 nucleotides: TGTGCCAGCAGCGTAGAGGGAGCCTCGGCAGAGACCCAGTACTTC. Residues: CASSVEGASAETQYF.

The sample holds a few counts of this clone. The chain carries TRBV7-9 and TRBJ1-4, with D tentatively TRBD1 (6 bases). The CDR3 runs to 16 residues. Germline CDR1 is SEHNR and CDR2 is FQNEAQ (reference sequence). Trimming left V 5 bases short and J 10 bases short, with 23 bases between. The CDR3 DNA reads as TGTGCCAGCAGCCAGACAAACCAGGGGACGGTGGGAAAACTGTTTTTT. Translating it yields CASSQTNQGTVGKLFF.

The chain carries TRBV6-1 and TRBJ1-1, with TRBD1 as a possible D gene (5 bases). Germline V gene lookup returns CDR1 MNHNS and CDR2 SASEGT. V was trimmed by 8 bases and J by 0 bases, leaving 10 bases between them. The CDR3 is made up of 13 amino acids. Here the CDR3 reads CASLRELNTEAFF. Written as DNA, the CDR3 is TGTGCCAGCCTCAGGGAATTGAACACTGAAGCTTTCTTT.

The chain links TRBV7-2 to TRBJ2-7; tentative D call: TRBD1 (6 bases). This CDR3 contains 13 residues. Germline CDR1 is SGHTA and CDR2 is FQGNSA. V was shortened by 5 bases and J by 5 bases, with 13 bases between the two germline ends. The CDR3 sequence: CASSREAGDEQYF. For the CDR3, the DNA is TGTGCCAGCAGCCGCGAAGCAGGGGACGAGCAGTACTTC.

The chain recombines TRBV19 with TRBJ2-5; D may be TRBD1 (6 bases). The germline CDR1 and CDR2 sequences are LNHDA and SQIVND (reference sequence). V lost 0 bases to trimming and J lost 4 bases, with 9 bases between them. CDR3 length equals 14 residues. The CDR3 protein is CASSIESGAETQYF. CDR3 bases: TGTGCCAGTAGTATAGAATCAGGGGCAGAGACCCAGTACTTC.

V is TRBV5-1 and J is TRBJ2-1; the match to TRBD2 covers 11 bases. The germline V gene encodes CDR1 SGHRS and CDR2 YFSETQ. The V and J ends lost 5 bases and 6 bases, in that order; junction bases with no gene match: 4. The CDR3 spans 14 residues. This chain's CDR3 is CASRLAGVANEQFF. The CDR3 DNA follows: TGCGCCAGCAGACTAGCGGGAGTAGCCAATGAGCAGTTCTTC.